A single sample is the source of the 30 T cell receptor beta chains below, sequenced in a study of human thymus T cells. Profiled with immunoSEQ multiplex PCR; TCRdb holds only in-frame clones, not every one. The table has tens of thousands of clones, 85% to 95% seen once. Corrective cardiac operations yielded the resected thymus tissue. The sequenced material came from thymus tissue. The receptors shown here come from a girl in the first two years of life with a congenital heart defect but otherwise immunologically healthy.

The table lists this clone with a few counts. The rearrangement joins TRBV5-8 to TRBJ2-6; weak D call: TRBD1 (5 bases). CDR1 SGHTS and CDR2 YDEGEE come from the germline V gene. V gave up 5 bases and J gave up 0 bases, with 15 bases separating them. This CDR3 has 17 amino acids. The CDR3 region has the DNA TGTGCCAGCAGTCAAGTCCCAAGGGGCTCTGGGGCCAACGTCCTGACTTTC. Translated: CASSQVPRGSGANVLTF. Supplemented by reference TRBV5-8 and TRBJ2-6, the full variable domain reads EAGVTQSPTHLIKTRGQQATLRCSPISGHTSVYWYQQALGLGLQFLLWYDEGEERNRGNFPPRFSGRQFPNYSSELNVNALELEDSALYLCASSQVPRGSGANVLTFGAGSRLTVL.

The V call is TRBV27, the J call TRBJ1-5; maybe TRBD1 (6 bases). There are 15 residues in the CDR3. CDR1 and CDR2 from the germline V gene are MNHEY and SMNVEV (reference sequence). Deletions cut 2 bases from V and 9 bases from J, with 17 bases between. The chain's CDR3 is CASSLKGGRSWPQHF. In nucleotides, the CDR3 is TGTGCCAGCAGTTTAAAGGGGGGCCGGAGTTGGCCCCAGCATTTT.

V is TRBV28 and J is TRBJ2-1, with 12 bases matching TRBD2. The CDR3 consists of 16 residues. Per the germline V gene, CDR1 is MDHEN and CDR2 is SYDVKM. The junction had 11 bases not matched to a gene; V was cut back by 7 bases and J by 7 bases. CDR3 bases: TGTGCCAGCAACCCTAGCGGGAGGGCCCAAAGGAATGAGCAGTTCTTC. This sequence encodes CASNPSGRAQRNEQFF.

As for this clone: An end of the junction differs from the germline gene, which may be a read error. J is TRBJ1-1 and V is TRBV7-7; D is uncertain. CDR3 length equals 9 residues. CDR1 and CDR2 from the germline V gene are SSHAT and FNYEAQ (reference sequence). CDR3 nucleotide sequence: TGTGCTAGCAGCCCTGGAGCTTTCTTT. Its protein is CASSPGAFF.

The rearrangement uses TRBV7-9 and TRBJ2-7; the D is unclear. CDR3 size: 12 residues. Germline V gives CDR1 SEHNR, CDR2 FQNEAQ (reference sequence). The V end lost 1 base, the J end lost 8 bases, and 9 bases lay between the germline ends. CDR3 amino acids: CASSLGYKKQYF. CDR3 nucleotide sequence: TGTGCCAGCAGCTTAGGGTATAAAAAGCAGTACTTC.

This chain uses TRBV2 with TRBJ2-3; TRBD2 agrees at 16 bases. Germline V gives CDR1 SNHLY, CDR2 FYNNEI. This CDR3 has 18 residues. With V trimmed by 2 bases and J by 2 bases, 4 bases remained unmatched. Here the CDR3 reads CASSEPGTSGRATDTQYF. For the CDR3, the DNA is TGTGCCAGCAGTGAACCCGGGACTAGCGGGAGGGCCACAGATACGCAGTATTTT.

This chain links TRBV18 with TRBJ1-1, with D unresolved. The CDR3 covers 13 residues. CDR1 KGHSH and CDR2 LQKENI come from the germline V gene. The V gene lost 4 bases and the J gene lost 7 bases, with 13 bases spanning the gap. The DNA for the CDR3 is TGTGCCAGCTCACTTGATAAGGCTGGTGAAGCTTTCTTT. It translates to CASSLDKAGEAFF.

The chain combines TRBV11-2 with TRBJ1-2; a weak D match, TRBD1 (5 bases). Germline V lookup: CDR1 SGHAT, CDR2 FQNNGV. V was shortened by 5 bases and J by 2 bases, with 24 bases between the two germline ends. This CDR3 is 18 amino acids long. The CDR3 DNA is TGTGCCAGCAGCCCAAGAAGAGGGGATGTCGGCTTAAACTATGGCTACACCTTC. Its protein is CASSPRRGDVGLNYGYTF.

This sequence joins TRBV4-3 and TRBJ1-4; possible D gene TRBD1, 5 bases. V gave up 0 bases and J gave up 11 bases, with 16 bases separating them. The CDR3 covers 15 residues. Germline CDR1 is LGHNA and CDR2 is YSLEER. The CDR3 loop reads CASSQDRVQAGKLFF. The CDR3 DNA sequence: TGCGCCAGCAGCCAAGATCGGGTACAGGCGGGGAAACTGTTTTTT.

Here the CDR3 reads CASSPQKGQFNEKLFF. CDR3 sequence (DNA): TGTGCCAGCTCACCCCAGAAAGGGCAGTTTAATGAAAAACTGTTTTTT. The chain recombines TRBV18 with TRBJ1-4; D not certain. CDR1 and CDR2 from the germline V gene are KGHSH and LQKENI. Trimming removed 3 bases from V and 4 bases from J, with 15 bases in between. CDR3 length equals 16 residues.

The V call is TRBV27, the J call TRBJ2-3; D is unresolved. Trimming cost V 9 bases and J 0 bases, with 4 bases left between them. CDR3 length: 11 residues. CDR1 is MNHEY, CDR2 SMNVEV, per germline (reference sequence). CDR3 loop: CASGSTDTQYF. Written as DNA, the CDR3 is TGTGCCAGTGGGAGCACAGATACGCAGTATTTT.

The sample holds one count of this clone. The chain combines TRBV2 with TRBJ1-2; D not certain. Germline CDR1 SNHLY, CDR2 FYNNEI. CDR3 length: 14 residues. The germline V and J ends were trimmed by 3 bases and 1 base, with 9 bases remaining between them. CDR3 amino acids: CASSDPASNYGYTF. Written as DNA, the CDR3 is TGTGCCAGCAGTGATCCGGCAAGTAACTATGGCTACACCTTC.

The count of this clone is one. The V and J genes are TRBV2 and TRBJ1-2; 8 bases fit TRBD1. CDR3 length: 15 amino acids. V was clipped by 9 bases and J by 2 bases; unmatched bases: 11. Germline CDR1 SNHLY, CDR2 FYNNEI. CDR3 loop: CASTRDRGHNYGYTF. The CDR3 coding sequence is TGTGCCAGTACCAGAGACAGGGGCCACAACTATGGCTACACCTTC.

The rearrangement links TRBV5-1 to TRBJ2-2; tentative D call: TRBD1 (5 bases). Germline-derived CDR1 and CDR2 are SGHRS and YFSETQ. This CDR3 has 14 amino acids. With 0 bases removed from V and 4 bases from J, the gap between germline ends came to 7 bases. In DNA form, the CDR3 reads TGCGCCAGCAGCTTGGCAGGGTTCACCGGGGAGCTGTTTTTT. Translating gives CASSLAGFTGELFF.

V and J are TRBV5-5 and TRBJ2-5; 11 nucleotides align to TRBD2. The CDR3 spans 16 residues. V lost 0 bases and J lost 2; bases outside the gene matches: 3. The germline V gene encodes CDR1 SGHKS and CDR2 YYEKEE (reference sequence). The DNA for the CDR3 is TGTGCCAGCAGCTTGGCCGGGACTAGCGGACAAGAGACCCAGTACTTC. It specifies CASSLAGTSGQETQYF.

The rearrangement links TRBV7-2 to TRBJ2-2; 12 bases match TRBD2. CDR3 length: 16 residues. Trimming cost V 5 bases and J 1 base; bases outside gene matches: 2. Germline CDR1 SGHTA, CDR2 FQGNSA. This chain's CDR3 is CASSPTSGRNTGELFF. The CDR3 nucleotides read TGTGCCAGCAGCCCGACTAGCGGGAGGAACACCGGGGAGCTGTTTTTT.

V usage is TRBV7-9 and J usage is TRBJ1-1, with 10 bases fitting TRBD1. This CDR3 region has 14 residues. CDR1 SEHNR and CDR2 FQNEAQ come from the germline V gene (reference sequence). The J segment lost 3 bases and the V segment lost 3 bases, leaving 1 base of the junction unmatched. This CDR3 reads CASSFDRGHTEAFF. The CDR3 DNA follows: TGTGCCAGCAGCTTCGACAGGGGGCACACTGAAGCTTTCTTT.

The CDR3 DNA reads TGTGCCAGCAGCTTAGCGCCCGGGCCCTATAGCAATCAGCCCCAGCATTTT. Translation gives CASSLAPGPYSNQPQHF. The J gene is TRBJ1-5, the V gene TRBV7-2; D is undetermined. In germline, CDR1 is SGHTA, CDR2 FQGNSA. Trimming pared 0 bases from V and 0 bases from J, leaving 12 bases between. This CDR3 is 17 amino acids long.

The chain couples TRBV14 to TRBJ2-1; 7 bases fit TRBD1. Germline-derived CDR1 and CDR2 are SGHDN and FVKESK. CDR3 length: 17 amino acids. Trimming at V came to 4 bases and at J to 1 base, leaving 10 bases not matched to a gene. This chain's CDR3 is CASSPAQHRGSYNEQFF. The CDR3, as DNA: TGTGCCAGCAGCCCAGCCCAACACAGGGGTTCCTACAATGAGCAGTTCTTC.

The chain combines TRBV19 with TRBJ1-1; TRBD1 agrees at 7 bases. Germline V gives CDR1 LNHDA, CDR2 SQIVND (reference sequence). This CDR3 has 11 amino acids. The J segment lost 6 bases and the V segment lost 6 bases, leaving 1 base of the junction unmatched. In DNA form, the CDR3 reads TGTGCCAGTAGAAGGGGGCCTGAAGCTTTCTTT. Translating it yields CASRRGPEAFF.

Here the CDR3 reads CASSKQGAEETQYF. The CDR3 nucleotides are TGCGCCAGCAGCAAACAGGGGGCGGAAGAGACCCAGTACTTC. This chain links TRBV5-1 with TRBJ2-5; 9 positions agree with TRBD1. Trimming at V came to 4 bases and at J to 3 bases, leaving 4 bases not matched to a gene. The germline V gene encodes CDR1 SGHRS and CDR2 YFSETQ. The CDR3 covers 14 residues.

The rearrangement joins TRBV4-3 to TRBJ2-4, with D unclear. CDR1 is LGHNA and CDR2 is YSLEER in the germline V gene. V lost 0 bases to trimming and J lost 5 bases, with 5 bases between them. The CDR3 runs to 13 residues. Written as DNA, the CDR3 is TGCGCCAGCAGCCAAGAGCTCCAAAACATTCAGTACTTC. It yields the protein CASSQELQNIQYF.

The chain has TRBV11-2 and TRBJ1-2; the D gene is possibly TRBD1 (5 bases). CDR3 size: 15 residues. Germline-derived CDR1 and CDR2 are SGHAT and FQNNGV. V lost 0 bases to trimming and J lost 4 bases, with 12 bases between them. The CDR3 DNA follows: TGTGCCAGCAGCTTAGATCGACGGACAACCTATGGCTACACCTTC. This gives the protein CASSLDRRTTYGYTF.

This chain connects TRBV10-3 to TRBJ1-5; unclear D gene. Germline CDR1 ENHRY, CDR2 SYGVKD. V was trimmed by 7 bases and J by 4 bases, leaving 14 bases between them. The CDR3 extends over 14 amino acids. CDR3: CAITRFKENQPQHF. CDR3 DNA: TGTGCCATCACGAGGTTCAAGGAAAATCAGCCCCAGCATTTT.

This CDR3 reads CASSYDRSSGELFF. The CDR3 DNA is TGCGCCAGCAGTTATGACAGATCGTCTGGGGAGCTGTTTTTT. This chain links TRBV4-1 with TRBJ2-2; D is possibly TRBD1 (5 bases). Germline V lookup: CDR1 MGHRA, CDR2 YSYEKL. Trimming took off 6 bases at V and 8 bases at J, with 16 bases between the two ends. This CDR3 spans 14 amino acids.

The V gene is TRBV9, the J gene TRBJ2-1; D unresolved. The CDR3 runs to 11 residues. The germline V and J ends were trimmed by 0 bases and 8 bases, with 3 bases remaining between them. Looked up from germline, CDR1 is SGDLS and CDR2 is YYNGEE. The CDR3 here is CASSVGYEQFF. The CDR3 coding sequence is TGTGCCAGCAGCGTAGGATATGAGCAGTTCTTC. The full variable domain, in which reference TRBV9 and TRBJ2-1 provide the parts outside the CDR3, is DSGVTQTPKHLITATGQRVTLRCSPRSGDLSVYWYQQSLDQGLQFLIQYYNGEERAKGNILERFSAQQFPDLHSELNLSSLELGDSALYFCASSVGYEQFFGPGTRLTVL.

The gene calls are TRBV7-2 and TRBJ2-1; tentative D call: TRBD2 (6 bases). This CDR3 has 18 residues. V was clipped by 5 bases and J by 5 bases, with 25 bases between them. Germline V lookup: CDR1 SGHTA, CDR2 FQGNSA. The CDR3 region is CASSLKPKEGAGDNEQFF. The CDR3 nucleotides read TGTGCCAGCAGCCTAAAACCAAAAGAGGGAGCGGGCGACAATGAGCAGTTCTTC.

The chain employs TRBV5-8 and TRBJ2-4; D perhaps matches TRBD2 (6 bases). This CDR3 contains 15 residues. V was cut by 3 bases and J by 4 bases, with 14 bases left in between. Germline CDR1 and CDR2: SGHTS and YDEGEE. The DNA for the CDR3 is TGTGCCAGCAGCTCAGTCACAGGACTAAAAAACATTCAGTACTTC. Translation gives CASSSVTGLKNIQYF.

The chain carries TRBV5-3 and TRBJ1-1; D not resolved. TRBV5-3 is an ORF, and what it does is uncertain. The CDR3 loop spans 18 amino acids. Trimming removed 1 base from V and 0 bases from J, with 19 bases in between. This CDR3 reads CARSLLILTSDMNTEAFF. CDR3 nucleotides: TGTGCCAGAAGCTTGCTAATTCTGACTTCAGACATGAACACTGAAGCTTTCTTT.

The CDR3, as DNA: TGTGCCAGCAGTGGGGTAGCGGGAGTCTACAATGAGCAGTTCTTC. Its translation is CASSGVAGVYNEQFF. This rearrangement joins TRBV2 to TRBJ2-1, with TRBD2 matching 9 bases. The CDR3 consists of 15 residues. Germline CDR1 SNHLY, CDR2 FYNNEI. Trimming removed 4 bases from V and 3 bases from J; junction bases left unmatched: 4.